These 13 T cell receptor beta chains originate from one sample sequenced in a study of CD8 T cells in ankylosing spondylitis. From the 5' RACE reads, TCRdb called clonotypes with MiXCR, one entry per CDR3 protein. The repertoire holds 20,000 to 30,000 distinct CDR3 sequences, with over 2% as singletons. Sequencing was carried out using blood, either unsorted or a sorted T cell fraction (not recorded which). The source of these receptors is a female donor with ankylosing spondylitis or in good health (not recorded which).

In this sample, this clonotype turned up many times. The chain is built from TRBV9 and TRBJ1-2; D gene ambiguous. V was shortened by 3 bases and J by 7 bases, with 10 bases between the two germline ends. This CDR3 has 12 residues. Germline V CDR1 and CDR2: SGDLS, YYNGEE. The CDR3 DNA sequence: TGTGCCAGCAGCGGAACGATGGGTGGCTACACCTTC. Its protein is CASSGTMGGYTF.

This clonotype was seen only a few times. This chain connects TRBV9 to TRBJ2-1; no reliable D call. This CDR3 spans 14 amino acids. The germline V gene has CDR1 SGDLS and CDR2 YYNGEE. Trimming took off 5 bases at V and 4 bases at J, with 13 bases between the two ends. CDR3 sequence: CASRETENYNEQFF. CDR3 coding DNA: TGTGCCAGCAGGGAAACAGAAAATTACAATGAGCAGTTCTTC.

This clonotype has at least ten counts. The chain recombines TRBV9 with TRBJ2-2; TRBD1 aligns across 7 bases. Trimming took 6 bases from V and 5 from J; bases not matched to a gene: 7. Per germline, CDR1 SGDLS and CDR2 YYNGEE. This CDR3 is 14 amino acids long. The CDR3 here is CASTRQGSTGELFF. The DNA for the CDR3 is TGTGCCAGCACCCGACAGGGTTCGACCGGGGAGCTGTTTTTT. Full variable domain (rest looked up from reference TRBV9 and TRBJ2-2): DSGVTQTPKHLITATGQRVTLRCSPRSGDLSVYWYQQSLDQGLQFLIQYYNGEERAKGNILERFSAQQFPDLHSELNLSSLELGDSALYFCASTRQGSTGELFFGEGSRLTVL.

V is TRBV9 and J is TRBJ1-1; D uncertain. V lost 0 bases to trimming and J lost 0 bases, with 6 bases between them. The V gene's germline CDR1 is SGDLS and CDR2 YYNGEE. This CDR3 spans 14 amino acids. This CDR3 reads CASSVDPMNTEAFF. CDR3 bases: TGTGCCAGCAGCGTAGATCCTATGAACACTGAAGCTTTCTTT.

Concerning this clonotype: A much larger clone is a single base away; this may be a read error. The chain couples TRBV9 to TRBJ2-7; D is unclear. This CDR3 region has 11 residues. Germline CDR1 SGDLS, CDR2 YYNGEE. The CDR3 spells CASSNSYDQYF. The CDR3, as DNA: TGTGCCAGCAGCAACTCCTACGACCAGTACTTC.

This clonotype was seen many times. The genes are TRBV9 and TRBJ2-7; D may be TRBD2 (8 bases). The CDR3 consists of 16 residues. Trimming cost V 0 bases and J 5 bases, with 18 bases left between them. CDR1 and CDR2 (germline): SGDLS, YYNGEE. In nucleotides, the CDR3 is TGTGCCAGCAGCGTAGCGACAGGGCTCGGGGGGGACGAGCAGTACTTC. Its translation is CASSVATGLGGDEQYF.

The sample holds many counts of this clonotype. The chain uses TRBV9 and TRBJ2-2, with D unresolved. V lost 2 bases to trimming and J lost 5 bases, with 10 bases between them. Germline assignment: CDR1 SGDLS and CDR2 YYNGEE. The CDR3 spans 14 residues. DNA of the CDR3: TGTGCCAGCAGCGTGGTACCAACAACCGGGGAGCTGTTTTTT. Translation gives CASSVVPTTGELFF.

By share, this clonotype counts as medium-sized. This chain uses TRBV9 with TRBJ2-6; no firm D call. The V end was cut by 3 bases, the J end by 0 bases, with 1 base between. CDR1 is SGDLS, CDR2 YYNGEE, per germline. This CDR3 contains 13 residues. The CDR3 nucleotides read TGTGCCAGCAGCGACTCTGGGGCCAACGTCCTGACTTTC. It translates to CASSDSGANVLTF. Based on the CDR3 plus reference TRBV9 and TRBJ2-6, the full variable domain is DSGVTQTPKHLITATGQRVTLRCSPRSGDLSVYWYQQSLDQGLQFLIQYYNGEERAKGNILERFSAQQFPDLHSELNLSSLELGDSALYFCASSDSGANVLTFGAGSRLTVL.

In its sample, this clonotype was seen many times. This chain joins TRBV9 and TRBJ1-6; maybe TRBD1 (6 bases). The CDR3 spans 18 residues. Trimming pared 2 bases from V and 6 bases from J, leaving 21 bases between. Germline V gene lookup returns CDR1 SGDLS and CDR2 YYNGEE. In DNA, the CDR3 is TGTGCCAGCAGCGTTGGAGCCGGGGGGGCCCCGGGTAATTCACCCCTCCACTTT. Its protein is CASSVGAGGAPGNSPLHF.

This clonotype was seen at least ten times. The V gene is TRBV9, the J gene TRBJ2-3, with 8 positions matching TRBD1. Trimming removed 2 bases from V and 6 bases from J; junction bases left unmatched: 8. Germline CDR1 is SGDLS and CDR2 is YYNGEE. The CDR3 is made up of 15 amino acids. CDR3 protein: CASSVVSGTGDTQYF. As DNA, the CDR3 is TGTGCCAGCAGCGTGGTGAGTGGGACAGGCGATACGCAGTATTTT.

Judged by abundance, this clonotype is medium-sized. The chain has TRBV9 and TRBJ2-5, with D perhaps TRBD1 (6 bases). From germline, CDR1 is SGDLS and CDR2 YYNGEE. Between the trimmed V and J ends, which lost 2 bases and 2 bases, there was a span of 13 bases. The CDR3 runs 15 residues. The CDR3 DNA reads TGTGCCAGCAGCGTTAGTCACAGGGCACAAGAGACCCAGTACTTC. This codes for CASSVSHRAQETQYF.

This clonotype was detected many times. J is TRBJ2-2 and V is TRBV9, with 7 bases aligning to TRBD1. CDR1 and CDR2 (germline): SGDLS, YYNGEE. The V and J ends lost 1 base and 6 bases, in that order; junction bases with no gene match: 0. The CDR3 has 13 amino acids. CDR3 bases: TGTGCCAGCAGCGTACAGGGGGCCGGGGAGCTGTTTTTT. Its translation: CASSVQGAGELFF.

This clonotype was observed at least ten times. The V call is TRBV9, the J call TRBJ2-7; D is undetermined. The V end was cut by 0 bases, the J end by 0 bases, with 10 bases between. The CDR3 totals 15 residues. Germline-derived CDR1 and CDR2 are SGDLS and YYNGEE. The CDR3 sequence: CASSVAGQSSYEQYF. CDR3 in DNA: TGTGCCAGCAGCGTAGCGGGCCAGAGCTCCTACGAGCAGTACTTC.